One sample yielded the 11 T cell receptor beta chains listed below, sequenced in a study of blood T cell repertoires in COVID-19. Only in-frame clones appear in the TCRdb table, and some are missing; sequencing was by immunoSEQ multiplex PCR. Of 300,000 to 400,000 clones in the sample, about 89% are singletons; the top ten hold 7.8%. The sequenced material came from peripheral blood. These receptors were taken from a woman between 45 and 65 years old who had recovered from COVID-19.

V is TRBV7-8 and J is TRBJ2-5; D may be TRBD1 (7 bases). Between the trimmed V and J ends, which lost 8 bases and 5 bases, there was a span of 21 bases. Per germline, CDR1 SGHVS and CDR2 FQNEAQ. There are 15 residues in the CDR3. CDR3 protein: CASAGSEGAPETQYF. The CDR3 DNA follows: TGTGCCAGCGCTGGGTCGGAGGGGGCTCCGGAGACCCAGTACTTC.

This clone was seen a few times. V is TRBV10-3 and J is TRBJ2-7; TRBD2 might be the D (5 bases). The CDR3 covers 14 residues. Germline V gene sequence: CDR1 ENHRY, CDR2 SYGVKD. Trimming stripped 3 bases from V and 2 bases from J, with 11 bases between. The CDR3 sequence is CAISDGEPPYEQYF. For the CDR3, the DNA is TGTGCCATCAGTGACGGGGAACCCCCCTACGAGCAGTACTTC.

This clone showed up just a few times. The gene calls are TRBV11-2 and TRBJ2-7; tentative D call: TRBD1 (5 bases). V dropped 5 bases and J dropped 3 bases, with 26 bases sitting between them. The CDR3 consists of 18 residues. Germline assignment: CDR1 SGHAT and CDR2 FQNNGV. DNA for the CDR3: TGTGCCAGCAGCCGCACAGACGGACACTACAAGCAATACTACGAGCAGTACTTC. Protein: CASSRTDGHYKQYYEQYF.

The chain uses TRBV19 and TRBJ2-1, with D maybe TRBD1 (6 bases). Trimming stripped 7 bases from V and 6 bases from J, with 16 bases between. Germline loops: CDR1 LNHDA, CDR2 SQIVND (reference sequence). CDR3 length: 14 amino acids. The CDR3 DNA sequence: TGTGCCAGTAAGGGGGACCCAACATTCAATGAGCAGTTCTTC. Residues: CASKGDPTFNEQFF.

This chain connects TRBV28 to TRBJ1-6; 7 bases are shared with TRBD1. The V segment lost 2 bases and the J segment 14 bases; nucleotides outside the gene matches: 9. Germline-derived CDR1 and CDR2 are MDHEN and SYDVKM. The CDR3 sequence is 14 residues long. This CDR3 reads CASSLRTGVLTLHF. Here the CDR3 DNA reads TGTGCCAGCAGTTTACGGACAGGAGTCCTCACCCTCCACTTT.

The chain joins TRBV25-1 to TRBJ2-2, with 10 bases lining up with TRBD2. Trimming took 0 bases from V and 5 from J; bases not matched to a gene: 6. The CDR3 totals 17 residues. Germline lookup yields CDR1 MGHDK and CDR2 SYGVNS. CDR3 loop: CASSEYYPSGSTGELFF. CDR3 coding DNA: TGTGCCAGCAGTGAATATTATCCTAGCGGGAGTACCGGGGAGCTGTTTTTT.

This chain links TRBV6-2 or TRBV6-3 with TRBJ2-1; 10 bases line up with TRBD2. CDR1 and CDR2 (germline): MNHEY, SVGEGT. J gave up 0 bases and V 2 bases, and 7 bases lay outside the gene matches. The CDR3 loop spans 18 amino acids. CDR3 coding DNA: TGTGCCAGCAGTTACAAGCGGGGGGGAGGGAGCTCCTACAATGAGCAGTTCTTC. This gives the protein CASSYKRGGGSSYNEQFF.

This sequence joins TRBV5-1 and TRBJ2-2; the match to TRBD2 covers 9 bases. The CDR3 is 16 residues long. From germline, CDR1 is SGHRS and CDR2 YFSETQ. The V and J ends lost 0 bases and 8 bases, in that order; junction bases with no gene match: 8. CDR3 in amino acids: CASSLGLAVKEGELFF. As DNA, the CDR3 is TGCGCCAGCAGCTTGGGACTAGCGGTTAAAGAAGGGGAGCTGTTTTTT. Full variable domain (missing parts from reference TRBV5-1 and TRBJ2-2): KAGVTQTPRYLIKTRGQQVTLSCSPISGHRSVSWYQQTPGQGLQFLFEYFSETQRNKGNFPGRFSGRQFSNSRSEMNVSTLELGDSALYLCASSLGLAVKEGELFFGEGSRLTVL.

The rearrangement joins TRBV6-5 to TRBJ2-7, with a possible D match to TRBD2 (5 bases). The CDR3 covers 13 residues. The V end was cut by 8 bases, the J end by 2 bases, with 13 bases between. Germline V lookup: CDR1 MNHEY, CDR2 SVGAGI. CDR3 residues: CASSASTTYEQYF. The CDR3 nucleotides are TGTGCCAGCTCGGCTAGCACGACCTACGAGCAGTACTTC.

The rearrangement uses TRBV19 and TRBJ2-2, with a possible D match to TRBD2 (6 bases). This CDR3 has 13 amino acids. Trimming shortened V by 6 bases and J by 13 bases, and 18 bases separated the two germline ends. The germline gives CDR1 LNHDA, CDR2 SQIVND (reference sequence). The CDR3 here is CASSGRGAVRLFF. CDR3 coding DNA: TGTGCCAGTAGCGGCCGCGGGGCGGTCAGGCTGTTTTTT. The variable domain in full, completed from reference TRBV19 and TRBJ2-2, reads DGGITQSPKYLFRKEGQNVTLSCEQNLNHDAMYWYRQDPGQGLRLIYYSQIVNDFQKGDIAEGYSVSREKKESFPLTVTSAQKNPTAFYLCASSGRGAVRLFFGEGSRLTVL.

V gene TRBV5-6 combines with J gene TRBJ2-3; TRBD1 might be the D (5 bases). Trimming pared 3 bases from V and 2 bases from J, leaving 13 bases between. The CDR3 sequence is 15 residues long. Germline CDR1 SGHDT, CDR2 YYEEEE. The DNA for the CDR3 is TGTGCCAGCAGCTGGGGCCGCAGGGTCACAGATACGCAGTATTTT. Protein product: CASSWGRRVTDTQYF.